A selection of T cell receptor beta chains follows, all from one sample in a study of a mutant IDH1 vaccine in newly diagnosed glioma. For these receptors, no antigen is known. Profiling relied on immunoSEQ multiplex PCR, and the TCRdb table lists in-frame clones only, not all of them. The table includes 58,000 or so clones, roughly nine tenths detected once. The source was PBMCs, collected from a glioma patient whose treatment included an IDH1 peptide vaccine. The receptor source for this set is a man between 35 and 55 years old with glioma. The CDR3 runs from the conserved cysteine through the conserved F or W. The order of the fields is J gene, clone size, D gene, V gene, CDR3 protein, CDR3 DNA. A D gene is named only where the DNA matches it firmly. Some rows have no size entry. The others give once, few or many, or a class for an expanded clone.

TRBJ2-1	-	-	TRBV7-2	CASRLGALNEQFF	TGTGCCAGCAGGCTTGGAGCTCTCAATGAGCAGTTCTTC
TRBJ2-1	-	TRBD2	TRBV27	CASSLRGTSGRAPFF	TGTGCCAGCAGTTTGCGTGGCACTAGCGGGAGGGCCCCGTTCTTC
TRBJ2-1	-	-	TRBV7-6	CASSLAGGIRYNEQFF	TGTGCCAGCAGCTTAGCGGGAGGCATCCGATACAATGAGCAGTTCTTC
TRBJ2-7	-	-	TRBV18	CASSPPNWPYEQYF	TGTGCCAGCTCACCACCAAATTGGCCCTACGAGCAGTACTTC
TRBJ2-7	-	TRBD1	TRBV6-1	CASSIRTGPTYEQYF	TGTGCCAGCAGTATACGGACAGGACCGACCTACGAGCAGTACTTC
TRBJ2-2	-	TRBD2	TRBV14	CASSQAGGSGELFF	TGTGCCAGCAGCCAAGCGGGGGGTTCCGGGGAGCTGTTTTTT
TRBJ1-5	-	-	TRBV5-1	CASSLRQGEPQHF	TGCGCCAGCAGCTTGAGGCAGGGAGAGCCCCAGCATTTT
TRBJ2-7	-	TRBD1	TRBV7-2	CASSLQQGAYEQYF	TGTGCCAGCAGCTTACAACAGGGGGCTTACGAGCAGTACTTC
TRBJ1-4	once	-	TRBV5-4	CASSLRANNEKLFF	TGTGCCAGCAGCTTACGTGCAAACAATGAAAAACTGTTTTTT
TRBJ2-1	-	TRBD1	TRBV9	CASSETGGTSYNEQFF	TGTGCCAGCAGCGAAACAGGGGGGACCTCCTACAATGAGCAGTTCTTC
TRBJ1-2	-	TRBD1	TRBV19	CASIPPGQGYGYTF	TGTGCCAGTATTCCTCCGGGACAGGGCTATGGCTACACCTTC
TRBJ2-7	-	-	TRBV6-5	CASSYSNSGLYEQYF	TGTGCCAGCAGTTACTCGAATAGCGGTCTCTACGAGCAGTACTTC
TRBJ1-3	few	-	TRBV5-6	CASTRYGEGNTIYF	TGTGCCAGCACCCGGTATGGGGAGGGAAACACCATATATTTT
TRBJ1-4	-	TRBD1	TRBV5-4	CASSTRTGRDEKLFF	TGTGCCAGCAGCACCAGGACAGGGAGGGATGAAAAACTGTTTTTT
TRBJ1-1	-	-	TRBV19	CASSLGDREAFF	TGTGCCAGTAGTCTAGGAGATCGAGAAGCTTTCTTT
TRBJ1-4	-	TRBD1	TRBV4-2	CASSRYRGNEKLFF	TGTGCCAGCAGCCGATACAGGGGTAATGAAAAACTGTTTTTT
TRBJ2-6	-	TRBD1	TRBV27	CASSGTATGANVLTF	TGTGCCAGCAGTGGGACAGCAACTGGGGCCAACGTCCTGACTTTC
TRBJ1-1	-	TRBD1	TRBV9	CASSVVPGGTEAFF	TGTGCCAGCAGCGTAGTTCCAGGGGGCACTGAAGCTTTCTTT
TRBJ2-7	-	-	TRBV19	CASRSGPASYEQYF	TGTGCCAGTAGGAGCGGACCGGCATCCTACGAGCAGTACTTC
TRBJ1-5	-	-	TRBV9	CASSPSGDDSNQPQHF	TGTGCCAGCAGCCCTTCGGGGGACGATAGCAATCAGCCCCAGCATTTT
TRBJ2-3	-	-	TRBV6-6	CASSYSGLRGTDTQYF	TGTGCCAGCAGTTACTCAGGACTTCGCGGAACAGATACGCAGTATTTT
TRBJ2-2	once	TRBD1	TRBV5-4	CASSSSYRGLGLFF	TGTGCCAGCAGCTCTTCTTACAGGGGTTTGGGGCTGTTTTTT
TRBJ2-3	-	-	TRBV7-8	CASSPRGLDTQYF	TGTGCCAGCAGCCCCAGGGGTCTGGATACGCAGTATTTT
TRBJ2-7	-	TRBD1	TRBV6-6	CASSSRDRSPYEQYF	TGTGCCAGCAGTTCGAGGGACAGGTCCCCCTACGAGCAGTACTTC
TRBJ1-4	-	-	TRBV4-3	CASSQDLSGQGNEKLFF	TGCGCCAGCAGCCAAGATCTTAGTGGGCAGGGAAATGAAAAACTGTTTTTT
TRBJ2-1	-	-	TRBV29-1	CSAPSGSSTYNEQFF	TGCAGCGCCCCCTCGGGGTCCTCCACCTACAATGAGCAGTTCTTC
TRBJ2-3	-	-	TRBV11-2	CASSLGSPDTQYF	TGTGCCAGCAGCTTAGGATCCCCAGATACGCAGTATTTT
TRBJ1-4	-	TRBD1	TRBV4-3	CASSKTRQGRKLFF	TGCGCCAGCAGCAAAACCCGACAGGGGCGAAAACTGTTTTTT
TRBJ2-2	-	TRBD2	TRBV5-1	CASSIVSGTNTGELFF	TGCGCCAGCAGCATTGTTAGCGGGACTAACACCGGGGAGCTGTTTTTT
TRBJ1-1	-	-	TRBV11-2	CASSLEWGARETEAFF	TGTGCCAGCAGCTTAGAGTGGGGGGCGCGAGAGACTGAAGCTTTCTTT
TRBJ1-2	-	TRBD1	TRBV6-1	CASRGTGPNYGYTF	TGTGCCAGCAGGGGGACAGGACCTAACTATGGCTACACCTTC
TRBJ1-3	-	-	TRBV5-1	CASSLEGDTIYF	TGCGCCAGCAGCTTGGAGGGGGACACCATATATTTT
TRBJ1-2	once	-	TRBV10-3	CAISDPLHYGYTF	TGTGCCATCAGTGATCCGCTCCACTATGGCTACACCTTC
TRBJ1-4	-	-	TRBV4-2	CASSQDIGEKLFF	TGTGCCAGCAGCCAAGATATTGGAGAAAAACTGTTTTTT
TRBJ2-1	-	TRBD1	TRBV25-1	CASSPTRDRGYNEQFF	TGTGCCAGCAGTCCCACTAGGGACAGGGGTTACAATGAGCAGTTCTTC
TRBJ2-1	-	-	TRBV6-1	CASSSWTPGTFF	TGTGCCAGCAGCTCCTGGACCCCGGGCACCTTCTTC
TRBJ2-7	-	TRBD1	TRBV9	CASSRPGTGGNEQYF	TGTGCCAGCAGCAGACCGGGGACAGGGGGCAACGAGCAGTACTTC
TRBJ2-2	-	-	TRBV5-1	CASSWRYTGELFF	TGCGCCAGCAGCTGGAGATACACCGGGGAGCTGTTTTTT
TRBJ1-2	-	TRBD1	TRBV9	CASSVSGGSDYGYTF	TGTGCCAGCAGCGTATCAGGGGGCAGTGACTATGGCTACACCTTC
TRBJ2-2	-	-	TRBV6-1	CAGSVGYNTGELFF	TGTGCCGGCTCAGTCGGGTATAACACCGGGGAGCTGTTTTTT
TRBJ1-5	-	-	TRBV4-1	CASSQDQGTWNQPQHF	TGCGCCAGCAGCCAAGATCAGGGGACGTGGAATCAGCCCCAGCATTTT
TRBJ2-5	-	-	TRBV5-1	CASSLEGSLQETQYF	TGCGCCAGCAGCTTGGAGGGCTCTCTCCAAGAGACCCAGTACTTC
TRBJ1-4	-	-	TRBV9	CASSSRDRNEKLFF	TGTGCCAGCAGCAGCCGGGACCGGAATGAAAAACTGTTTTTT
TRBJ2-7	-	-	TRBV2	CASEKDEQYF	TGTGCCAGCGAGAAGGACGAGCAGTACTTC
TRBJ2-1	-	-	TRBV27	CASSFGRYNEQFF	TGTGCCAGCAGTTTTGGCAGATACAATGAGCAGTTCTTC
TRBJ2-7	-	TRBD1	TRBV2	CASSSGQPYEQYF	TGTGCCAGCAGCTCGGGACAGCCCTACGAGCAGTACTTC
TRBJ1-1	-	-	TRBV28	CASSFDELHTEAFF	TGTGCCAGCAGTTTCGACGAGCTACACACTGAAGCTTTCTTT
TRBJ2-1	-	-	TRBV9	CASSVVPAQQFF	TGTGCCAGCAGCGTAGTCCCGGCCCAGCAGTTCTTC
TRBJ2-2	few	-	TRBV6-4	CASSARESGELFF	TGTGCCAGCAGTGCGAGGGAATCCGGGGAGCTGTTTTTT
TRBJ2-2	few	TRBD2	TRBV10-1	CASSPTSGKTGELFF	TGCGCCAGCAGTCCCACTAGCGGGAAGACCGGGGAGCTGTTTTTT
TRBJ2-1	-	-	TRBV7-2	CASSFQSRNEQFF	TGTGCCAGCAGCTTTCAGTCGCGCAATGAGCAGTTCTTC
TRBJ1-4	-	-	TRBV6-5	CASSYHRVPEKLFF	TGTGCCAGCAGTTATCACAGAGTTCCCGAAAAACTGTTTTTT